This entry lists 14 T cell receptor beta chains sequenced from one sample in a study of cytomegalovirus exposure and HLA in healthy donors (dated by TCRdb to 2017 to 2019). Library preparation was by the immunoSEQ multiplex PCR assay. For the multiplex PCR, a mixture combining 60 forward primers for TCR Vbeta segments and 13 reverse primers for TCR Jbeta segments was used. Entries here come from immuneACCESS through TCRdb and include only in-frame sequences with V and J called. Some clones fail to appear in such tables; in the studies checked, an unresolved V gene covers under half of the shortfall, and the cause of the remainder is unknown. Across this sample there are 100,000 to 120,000 clones, with roughly 80% seen only once. The leading ten clones occupy 1.3% of the sample. The sample taken for sequencing was PBMCs. Receptor source: a woman aged 25 to 39 in good health and CMV-seronegative.

The rearrangement uses TRBV30 and TRBJ2-1, with a weak D call TRBD2 (5 bases). Germline values: CDR1 GTSNPN, CDR2 SVGIG (reference sequence). The CDR3 covers 14 residues. The V end lost 0 bases, the J end lost 3 bases, and 9 bases lay between the germline ends. CDR3 amino acids: CAWSVGGGYNEQFF. The CDR3 DNA sequence: TGTGCCTGGAGTGTTGGCGGAGGCTACAATGAGCAGTTCTTC.

V and J are TRBV30 and TRBJ2-3, with D perhaps matching TRBD2 (6 bases). The CDR3 has 13 residues. V was pared by 1 base and J by 6 bases, with 11 bases between. CDR1 and CDR2 from the germline V gene are GTSNPN and SVGIG (reference sequence). The CDR3 here is CAWSGLAWDTQYF. CDR3 DNA: TGTGCCTGGAGTGGGCTAGCGTGGGATACGCAGTATTTT.

The chain employs TRBV7-9 and TRBJ1-1, with D perhaps TRBD1 (6 bases). This CDR3 has 15 residues. Germline V gene lookup returns CDR1 SEHNR and CDR2 FQNEAQ (reference sequence). Trimming pared 6 bases from V and 5 bases from J, leaving 19 bases between. CDR3 sequence: CASRPTGGRATEAFF. CDR3 in DNA: TGTGCCAGCAGGCCTACCGGGGGGCGGGCGACTGAAGCTTTCTTT.

The chain carries TRBV10-3 and TRBJ2-1; a possible D gene is TRBD2 (5 bases). V shed 3 bases and J shed 8 bases, with 17 bases lying between them. This CDR3 is built from 15 residues. CDR1 is ENHRY and CDR2 is SYGVKD in the germline V gene. CDR3 DNA: TGTGCCATCAGTGATAAGAGCGGTCCCACGGATGAGCAGTTCTTC. This sequence encodes CAISDKSGPTDEQFF.

The chain joins TRBV11-2 to TRBJ2-3; D unresolved. The V gene lost 4 bases and the J gene lost 4 bases, with 12 bases spanning the gap. The CDR3 has 14 residues. Germline V gene data show CDR1 as SGHAT and CDR2 as FQNNGV. CDR3 residues: CASSSRIGPDTQYF. The DNA for the CDR3 is TGTGCCAGCAGCTCCAGAATTGGCCCAGATACGCAGTATTTT. Full variable domain (outside the CDR3, taken from reference TRBV11-2 and TRBJ2-3): EAGVAQSPRYKIIEKRQSVAFWCNPISGHATLYWYQQILGQGPKLLIQFQNNGVVDDSQLPKDRFSAERLKGVDSTLKIQPAKLEDSAVYLCASSSRIGPDTQYFGPGTRLTVL.

The chain links TRBV5-1 to TRBJ1-6; weak D call: TRBD1 (5 bases). Looked up from germline, CDR1 is SGHRS and CDR2 is YFSETQ. The CDR3 is 17 residues long. Trimming removed 1 base at V and 1 base at J, with 12 bases between. For the CDR3, the DNA is TGCGCCAGCAGCTTGCATTTGGGGGGATCCTATAATTCACCCCTCCACTTT. Its translation is CASSLHLGGSYNSPLHF.

V and J are TRBV5-4 and TRBJ2-3, with TRBD2 as a possible D gene (5 bases). This CDR3 has 15 residues. V was trimmed by 6 bases and J by 5 bases, leaving 19 bases between them. In germline, CDR1 is SGHNT, CDR2 YYREEE (reference sequence). The CDR3 DNA is TGTGCCAGCACCCCTCATCAGCTAGCAGGAGATACGCAGTATTTT. It specifies CASTPHQLAGDTQYF.

CDR3 DNA sequence: TGTGCCAGCAGCACCCAGGGCAGCCTTAAGCCCCAGCATTTT. Residues: CASSTQGSLKPQHF. The genes are TRBV28 and TRBJ1-5, with D possibly being TRBD1 (5 bases). The CDR3 runs 14 residues. CDR1 and CDR2 from the germline V gene are MDHEN and SYDVKM. V lost 6 bases to trimming and J lost 8 bases, with 17 bases between them.

For the CDR3, the DNA is TGTGCCAGCAGCTTAGCGTCAGGGTACTACAATGAGCAGTTCTTC. It codes for CASSLASGYYNEQFF. This chain connects TRBV7-9 to TRBJ2-1; TRBD1 might be the D (5 bases). This CDR3 has 15 amino acids. V lost 0 bases, J lost 3 bases, and 9 bases lay in between. CDR1 and CDR2 from the germline V gene are SEHNR and FQNEAQ (reference sequence). The full variable domain, with the rest looked up from reference TRBV7-9 and TRBJ2-1, is DTGVSQNPRHKITKRGQNVTFRCDPISEHNRLYWYRQTLGQGPEFLTYFQNEAQLEKSRLLSDRFSAERPKGSFSTLEIQRTEQGDSAMYLCASSLASGYYNEQFFGPGTRLTVL.

The rearrangement links TRBV2 to TRBJ1-1, with no clear D. This CDR3 has 14 residues. Per germline, CDR1 SNHLY and CDR2 FYNNEI. V was clipped by 0 bases and J by 0 bases, with 5 bases between them. The CDR3 loop is CASSEAGMNTEAFF. In DNA, the CDR3 is TGTGCCAGCAGTGAAGCCGGGATGAACACTGAAGCTTTCTTT.

The chain carries TRBV9 and TRBJ2-7, with D possibly being TRBD1 (6 bases). This CDR3 comprises 14 residues. V lost 4 bases and J 2 bases, leaving 13 bases between the germline ends. Germline V lookup: CDR1 SGDLS, CDR2 YYNGEE. The CDR3 region is CASSPLQGPYEQYF. As DNA, the CDR3 is TGTGCCAGCAGCCCCCTCCAGGGGCCCTACGAGCAGTACTTC.

The chain joins TRBV4-1 to TRBJ1-5, with TRBD1 identical over 8 bases. Germline CDR1 and CDR2: MGHRA and YSYEKL. V was pared by 0 bases and J by 6 bases, with 10 bases of the junction left unmatched. The CDR3 contains 17 residues. Here the CDR3 reads CASSQEDRTGQVQPQHF. CDR3 in DNA: TGCGCCAGCAGCCAAGAGGATCGGACAGGGCAAGTTCAGCCCCAGCATTTT.

This clone appeared a few times. The V and J genes are TRBV19 and TRBJ1-5; D possibly corresponds to TRBD1 (5 bases). The CDR3 loop spans 13 amino acids. Trimming removed 5 bases from V and 1 base from J, with 6 bases in between. Germline lookup yields CDR1 LNHDA and CDR2 SQIVND (reference sequence). Written as DNA, the CDR3 is TGTGCCAGTAGTCCAGGGAGCAATCAGCCCCAGCATTTT. This sequence encodes CASSPGSNQPQHF.

This rearrangement joins TRBV2 to TRBJ2-1, with 9 positions matching TRBD2. The germline V gene encodes CDR1 SNHLY and CDR2 FYNNEI. The CDR3 covers 14 residues. J was trimmed by 5 bases and V by 7 bases; bases with no gene match: 6. The CDR3 DNA follows: TGTGCCAGCATAGCGGCGGGGGGGCACAATGAGCAGTTCTTC. Its protein is CASIAAGGHNEQFF.